This T cell receptor beta chain was retrieved from a study of T-cell reconstitution after alpha-beta-depleted transplantation in children. Study-wide findings and caveats: Most T-cell counts and diversity one year after the transplant came from T cells that were newly produced.

As it was prepared, the TCRbeta library received unique molecular identifiers. MiXCR, run by TCRdb on the PCR reads, gives a single entry per CDR3 protein. The repertoire consists of around 960,000 distinct CDR3 sequences, with roughly 29% occurring once and the leading ten covering about 28%. This clonotype has only a few counts. Its antigen is currently unknown. There are 13 residues in the CDR3. V lost 6 bases and J lost 1, with 9 bases in between. The chain employs TRBV12-3 or TRBV12-4 and TRBJ1-1; D is uncertain. This clonotype was obtained from a boy under two years old who had a stem cell transplant for SCID, so the T cells may come from the graft donor. Sequencing used PBMCs, mostly from graft donor cells, obtained 360 days after TCRalphabeta/CD19-depleted stem cell transplant. The CDR3 is CASSILGNTEAFF. The DNA of the CDR3 is TGTGCCAGCAGCATATTAGGGAACACTGAAGCTTTCTTT.